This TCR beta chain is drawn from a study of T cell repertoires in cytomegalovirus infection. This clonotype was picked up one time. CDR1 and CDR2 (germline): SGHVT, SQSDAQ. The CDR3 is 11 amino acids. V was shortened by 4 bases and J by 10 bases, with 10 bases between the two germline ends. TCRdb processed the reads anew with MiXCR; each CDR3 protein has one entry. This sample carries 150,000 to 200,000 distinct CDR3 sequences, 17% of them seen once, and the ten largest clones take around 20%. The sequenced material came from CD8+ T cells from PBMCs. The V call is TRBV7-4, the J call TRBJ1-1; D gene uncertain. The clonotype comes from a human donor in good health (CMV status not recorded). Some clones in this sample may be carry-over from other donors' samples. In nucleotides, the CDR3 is TGTGCCAGCAGCTCCGGATGGGGAGCTTTCTTT. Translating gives CASSSGWGAFF.